This passage covers 14 T cell receptor beta chains from one sample sequenced in a study of response to subunit inactivated influenza vaccine. TCRdb ran MiXCR on the RT-PCR reads and lists one entry per CDR3 protein. The sample lists 450,000 to 700,000 distinct CDR3 sequences; around 13% were seen once. Sequencing was performed on PBMCs from blood, taken about 12 days after vaccination. The receptors originated from a man in his fifties or sixties who received an inactivated influenza vaccine.

The sample holds many counts of this clonotype. The V and J genes are TRBV28 and TRBJ2-1, with a tentative D call TRBD2 (5 bases). Germline CDR1 and CDR2: MDHEN and SYDVKM. Between the trimmed V and J ends, which lost 6 bases and 2 bases, there was a span of 11 bases. The CDR3 has 14 amino acids. This chain's CDR3 is CASSPPGAYNEQFF. DNA of the CDR3: TGTGCCAGCAGCCCCCCCGGGGCCTACAATGAGCAGTTCTTC.

This clonotype showed up many times. This chain links TRBV5-1 with TRBJ2-1, with D perhaps matching TRBD1 (5 bases). There are 12 residues in the CDR3. V was cut by 4 bases and J by 6 bases, with 8 bases left in between. Germline assignment: CDR1 SGHRS and CDR2 YFSETQ. The CDR3 DNA reads TGCGCCAGCAGCAGGGGTGGCAATGAGCAGTTCTTC. Encoded protein: CASSRGGNEQFF.

This clonotype was seen a few times. The J gene is TRBJ2-1, the V gene TRBV7-2; no firm D call. Germline V gene lookup returns CDR1 SGHTA and CDR2 FQGNSA. V was pared by 2 bases and J by 1 base, with 15 bases between. The CDR3 loop spans 17 amino acids. CDR3: CASSLLGGSKSYNEQFF. CDR3 bases: TGTGCCAGCAGCTTACTCGGTGGCTCGAAATCCTACAATGAGCAGTTCTTC.

This clonotype was counted at least ten times. The chain joins TRBV20-1 to TRBJ2-5; D gene unclear. V was pared by 2 bases and J by 5 bases, with 3 bases between. This CDR3 is 10 amino acids long. Germline CDR1 DFQATT, CDR2 SNEGSKA (reference sequence). In DNA form, the CDR3 reads TGCAGTGCTAGAACCGAGACCCAGTACTTC. Its translation: CSARTETQYF.

This clonotype was detected only a few times. The V gene is TRBV5-6, the J gene TRBJ2-1, with D maybe TRBD2 (5 bases). The ends were cut back, 2 bases at V and 0 bases at J, with 12 bases in the middle. This CDR3 comprises 16 residues. CDR1 is SGHDT, CDR2 YYEEEE, per germline. CDR3 nucleotide sequence: TGTGCCAGCAGCTTTTTTTCGGGGAGCTCCTACAATGAGCAGTTCTTC. Translation gives CASSFFSGSSYNEQFF.

The chain recombines TRBV6-1 with TRBJ2-3; TRBD2 matches 8 bases. Germline V gene lookup returns CDR1 MNHNS and CDR2 SASEGT. This CDR3 contains 13 residues. V gave up 8 bases and J gave up 5 bases; unmatched junction bases: 6. This CDR3 is CASSGGMEDTQYF. The CDR3 DNA reads TGTGCCAGCTCGGGGGGGATGGAAGATACGCAGTATTTT.

This clonotype has just a few counts. The rearrangement uses TRBV11-2 and TRBJ2-7; D is tentatively TRBD1 or TRBD2 (6 bases each). V was pared by 1 base and J by 0 bases, with 19 bases between. The V gene's germline CDR1 is SGHAT and CDR2 FQNNGV. The CDR3 has 18 amino acids. The CDR3: CASSLGPRARGVSYEQYF. The CDR3 DNA reads TGTGCCAGCAGCTTAGGCCCGAGGGCTAGGGGGGTCTCCTACGAGCAGTACTTC.

This clonotype was observed a few times. CDR3 in amino acids: CASSSPSGRPYNEQFF. DNA for the CDR3: TGTGCCAGCAGCTCCCCTAGCGGGAGGCCATACAATGAGCAGTTCTTC. The J gene is TRBJ2-1, the V gene TRBV7-9; 11 bases are shared with TRBD2. Germline V gene data show CDR1 as SEHNR and CDR2 as FQNEAQ (reference sequence). This CDR3 has 16 amino acids. V dropped 4 bases and J dropped 4; count of bases not matched to a gene: 6.

In this sample, this clonotype turned up many times. The chain joins TRBV7-8 to TRBJ2-2; no reliable D call. The germline V and J ends were trimmed by 4 bases and 5 bases, with 14 bases remaining between them. CDR3 length equals 15 residues. Per germline, CDR1 SGHVS and CDR2 FQNEAQ. The CDR3 region is CASSSRMGRTGELFF. The CDR3 DNA sequence: TGTGCCAGCAGCTCTCGGATGGGTAGGACCGGGGAGCTGTTTTTT.

V usage is TRBV4-2 and J usage is TRBJ2-1, with TRBD1 matching 8 bases. V was clipped by 0 bases and J by 6 bases; unmatched bases: 1. Germline CDR1 LGHNA, CDR2 YNFKEQ. The CDR3 contains 14 residues. The CDR3, as DNA: TGTGCCAGCAGCCAAGATGGGACAGGCAATGAGCAGTTCTTC. This sequence encodes CASSQDGTGNEQFF.

This clonotype was seen only a few times. The rearrangement joins TRBV5-1 to TRBJ1-1; D unresolved. The CDR3 contains 15 residues. Deletions cut 0 bases from V and 0 bases from J, with 9 bases between. CDR1 SGHRS and CDR2 YFSETQ come from the germline V gene. The CDR3 loop is CASSLAQDLNTEAFF. The CDR3 bases are TGCGCCAGCAGCTTGGCTCAGGACTTGAACACTGAAGCTTTCTTT.

This clonotype was seen a handful of times. The chain couples TRBV6-1 to TRBJ2-7, with TRBD2 matching 7 bases. Per the germline V gene, CDR1 is MNHNS and CDR2 is SASEGT. This CDR3 spans 15 amino acids. The trim removed 4 bases at V and 0 bases at J, leaving 6 bases unmatched. The CDR3 is CASSGHGRSSYEQYF. The CDR3 DNA follows: TGTGCCAGCAGTGGGCACGGGAGGAGCTCCTACGAGCAGTACTTC.

This clonotype has ten or more counts. This chain links TRBV5-1 with TRBJ2-7, with 12 bases lining up with TRBD2. Germline V lookup: CDR1 SGHRS, CDR2 YFSETQ. This CDR3 is built from 16 residues. The ends lost 4 bases at V and 6 bases at J; junction bases unmatched: 11. The chain's CDR3 is CASSPARTSGIFEQYF. Written as DNA, the CDR3 is TGCGCCAGCAGCCCAGCTCGGACTAGCGGGATTTTCGAGCAGTACTTC. Together with reference TRBV5-1 and TRBJ2-7, the CDR3 gives the full variable domain: KAGVTQTPRYLIKTRGQQVTLSCSPISGHRSVSWYQQTPGQGLQFLFEYFSETQRNKGNFPGRFSGRQFSNSRSEMNVSTLELGDSALYLCASSPARTSGIFEQYFGPGTRLTVT.

A few counts support this clonotype. The chain is built from TRBV7-2 and TRBJ2-7; TRBD2 agrees at 10 bases. Germline V gene data show CDR1 as SGHTA and CDR2 as FQGNSA. CDR3 length: 15 amino acids. Trimming removed 5 bases from V and 2 bases from J; junction bases left unmatched: 6. CDR3 coding DNA: TGTGCCAGCAGCATTAGCGGGAGGCCCGCCTACGAGCAGTACTTC. It specifies CASSISGRPAYEQYF. The full variable domain, its missing parts supplied by reference TRBV7-2 and TRBJ2-7, is GAGVSQSPSNKVTEKGKDVELRCDPISGHTALYWYRQSLGQGLEFLIYFQGNSAPDKSGLPSDRFSAERTGGSVSTLTIQRTQQEDSAVYLCASSISGRPAYEQYFGPGTRLTVT.